Presented here are 22 T cell receptor beta chains from one specimen sequenced in a study of cytomegalovirus exposure and HLA in healthy donors (dated by TCRdb to about 2017). Libraries came from the immunoSEQ multiplex PCR assay. This is the immuneACCESS table as TCRdb keeps it, with only in-frame sequences that have V and J called. A part of the clones is gone; compared with another copy, unresolved V genes explain less than half, and the rest is unexplained. Present in this sample are about 110,000 clones, roughly 89% of which were seen just once. The ten largest make up 1.5% to 2% of the sample. The sample consisted of PBMCs. Source of these receptors: a woman under 30 in good health and CMV-seronegative.

The chain carries TRBV5-1 and TRBJ1-2; 7 bases are shared with TRBD1. The CDR3 spans 14 residues. After removal of 0 bases from V and 4 bases from J, the junction contained 3 bases not matched to a gene. The germline CDR1 and CDR2 sequences are SGHRS and YFSETQ. This CDR3 is CASSLAGQAYGYTF. The DNA of the CDR3 is TGCGCCAGCAGCTTGGCCGGACAGGCCTATGGCTACACCTTC. Filled out from reference TRBV5-1 and TRBJ1-2, the complete variable domain reads KAGVTQTPRYLIKTRGQQVTLSCSPISGHRSVSWYQQTPGQGLQFLFEYFSETQRNKGNFPGRFSGRQFSNSRSEMNVSTLELGDSALYLCASSLAGQAYGYTFGSGTRLTVV.

This chain links TRBV4-3 with TRBJ2-7; the match to TRBD2 covers 8 bases. V shed 1 base and J 0 bases; nucleotides not matched to a gene: 2. Germline-derived CDR1 and CDR2 are LGHNA and YSLEER. This CDR3 comprises 15 residues. This chain's CDR3 is CASSQASGGSYEQYF. The CDR3 nucleotides are TGCGCCAGCAGCCAAGCCAGCGGGGGCTCCTACGAGCAGTACTTC.

V gene TRBV5-1 combines with J gene TRBJ1-1; D is unclear. V was shortened by 1 base and J by 0 bases, with 7 bases between the two germline ends. In germline, CDR1 is SGHRS, CDR2 YFSETQ. The CDR3 loop spans 14 amino acids. The CDR3 protein is CASSLLDMNTEAFF. CDR3 DNA: TGCGCCAGCAGCTTGTTAGACATGAACACTGAAGCTTTCTTT.

CDR3 sequence reads: CASSPGLARDTQYF. CDR3 nucleotide sequence: TGTGCCAGCAGCCCCGGACTAGCTAGGGATACGCAGTATTTT. The chain links TRBV9 to TRBJ2-3, with 8 positions matching TRBD2. Unmatched junction bases numbered 7, after V lost 4 bases and J lost 6 bases. The germline V gene has CDR1 SGDLS and CDR2 YYNGEE. The CDR3 contains 14 residues.

This clone was seen more than once but under ten times. The chain carries TRBV14 and TRBJ1-2, with 7 bases that match TRBD1. Per germline, CDR1 SGHDN and CDR2 FVKESK. CDR3 size: 13 residues. V gave up 3 bases and J gave up 2 bases; unmatched junction bases: 0. CDR3 DNA sequence: TGTGCCAGCAGCCAGACAGGGAACTATGGCTACACCTTC. Translation gives CASSQTGNYGYTF. Combining the CDR3 with reference TRBV14 and TRBJ1-2 gives the whole variable domain EAGVTQFPSHSVIEKGQTVTLRCDPISGHDNLYWYRRVMGKEIKFLLHFVKESKQDESGMPNNRFLAERTGGTYSTLKVQPAELEDSGVYFCASSQTGNYGYTFGSGTRLTVV.

This chain links TRBV4-3 with TRBJ1-2; D is uncertain. Germline CDR1 is LGHNA and CDR2 is YSLEER. Between the trimmed V and J ends, which lost 0 bases and 4 bases, there was a span of 6 bases. The CDR3 has 13 residues. The DNA for the CDR3 is TGCGCCAGCAGCCAAGAGGCCAGCTATGGCTACACCTTC. It yields the protein CASSQEASYGYTF.

V and J are TRBV5-1 and TRBJ2-5; D is unresolved. The ends were cut back, 3 bases at V and 3 bases at J, with 9 bases in the middle. Germline CDR1 reads SGHRS; CDR2 reads YFSETQ. The CDR3 runs 13 residues. The CDR3 region has the DNA TGCGCCAGCAGCTCCGGAGCCAAAGAGACCCAGTACTTC. Amino acid sequence: CASSSGAKETQYF.

This chain links TRBV5-4 with TRBJ2-1, with 9 bases matching TRBD1. Germline CDR1 is SGHNT and CDR2 is YYREEE (reference sequence). V lost 0 bases and J lost 8; bases outside the gene matches: 0. This CDR3 region has 13 residues. CDR3: CASSLDRGHEQFF. The CDR3 DNA reads TGTGCCAGCAGCTTGGACAGGGGGCATGAGCAGTTCTTC.

The DNA for the CDR3 is TGTGCCAGCAGAAGAGGGGGGGGCCATCAGCCCCAGCATTTT. Translating gives CASRRGGGHQPQHF. The V call is TRBV6-5, the J call TRBJ1-5; D is possibly TRBD1 (6 bases). This CDR3 has 14 residues. The V end lost 6 bases, the J end lost 5 bases, and 14 bases lay between the germline ends. Germline CDR1 MNHEY, CDR2 SVGAGI.

The chain recombines TRBV27 with TRBJ2-1; D perhaps matches TRBD2 (5 bases). Trimming cost V 7 bases and J 2 bases, with 12 bases left between them. The germline V gene has CDR1 MNHEY and CDR2 SMNVEV (reference sequence). The CDR3 is 14 amino acids. CDR3 nucleotide sequence: TGTGCCAGCAAGGCTAGCCCAACCTACAATGAGCAGTTCTTC. This gives the protein CASKASPTYNEQFF.

This sequence joins TRBV5-4 and TRBJ2-1; 7 bases map to TRBD2. The CDR3 spans 14 residues. Germline CDR1 and CDR2: SGHNT and YYREEE (reference sequence). Trimming removed 6 bases from V and 4 bases from J; junction bases left unmatched: 7. CDR3 sequence: CASTEGGPYNEQFF. The CDR3 coding sequence is TGTGCCAGCACGGAGGGAGGGCCGTACAATGAGCAGTTCTTC.

The chain joins TRBV28 to TRBJ2-7; 10 bases match TRBD1. The CDR3 is 15 amino acids. Germline trimming cut 4 bases from V and 3 bases from J; bases unmatched to any gene: 6. Germline V gene data show CDR1 as MDHEN and CDR2 as SYDVKM. As DNA, the CDR3 is TGTGCCAGCAGTTGGGGACAGGGGAAAGTCTACGAGCAGTACTTC. Protein product: CASSWGQGKVYEQYF.

The gene calls are TRBV7-6 and TRBJ1-4; 8 bases are a match to TRBD1. CDR1 and CDR2 (germline): SGHVS, FNYEAQ. V trimming: 5 bases; J trimming: 6 bases; junction bases outside the gene matches: 8. The CDR3 consists of 15 residues. The DNA for the CDR3 is TGTGCCAGCAGCATATGGACAGGGAAGGATGAAAAACTGTTTTTT. Translating it yields CASSIWTGKDEKLFF.

The genes are TRBV6-4 and TRBJ2-5; 7 bases fit TRBD2. The CDR3 totals 15 residues. Germline V gene data show CDR1 as MRHNA and CDR2 as SNTAGT. Trimming took 3 bases from V and 0 from J; bases not matched to a gene: 4. This CDR3 reads CASSEIAGNQETQYF. The CDR3 DNA is TGTGCCAGCAGTGAAATAGCGGGCAACCAAGAGACCCAGTACTTC.

This clone was seen only once. The chain couples TRBV25-1 to TRBJ2-1; D might be TRBD2 (6 bases). Germline V CDR1 and CDR2: MGHDK, SYGVNS. The CDR3 extends over 14 amino acids. The V end lost 2 bases, the J end lost 4 bases, and 9 bases lay between the germline ends. This CDR3 reads CASSEGGLYNEQFF. CDR3 nucleotide sequence: TGTGCCAGCAGTGAAGGGGGACTTTACAATGAGCAGTTCTTC.

V and J are TRBV4-3 and TRBJ2-1; 10 nucleotides align to TRBD2. The CDR3 runs to 16 residues. Germline assignment: CDR1 LGHNA and CDR2 YSLEER. Trimming at V came to 1 base and at J to 5 bases, leaving 5 bases not matched to a gene. CDR3 loop: CASSQGLAGVHNEQFF. The CDR3 DNA reads as TGCGCCAGCAGCCAAGGGCTAGCGGGAGTCCACAATGAGCAGTTCTTC.

The sample holds one count of this clone. The rearrangement joins TRBV27 to TRBJ1-6, with no clear D. CDR1 is MNHEY and CDR2 is SMNVEV in the germline V gene (reference sequence). CDR3 size: 15 residues. The V end lost 3 bases, the J end lost 7 bases, and 13 bases lay between the germline ends. Here the CDR3 DNA reads TGTGCCAGCAGTTTCCCACGGTCAAAAAATTCACCCCTCCACTTT. Its translation is CASSFPRSKNSPLHF.

The count of this clone is one. The V and J genes are TRBV4-3 and TRBJ2-3, with D possibly being TRBD2 (5 bases). There are 14 residues in the CDR3. The V end was cut by 3 bases, the J end by 8 bases, with 15 bases between. Germline V CDR1 and CDR2: LGHNA, YSLEER. CDR3 protein: CASSQGGRQTTQYF. The CDR3 nucleotides read TGCGCCAGCAGCCAGGGCGGGCGGCAGACTACGCAGTATTTT.

This chain connects TRBV4-2 to TRBJ2-5; 10 bases line up with TRBD2. Trimming at V came to 7 bases and at J to 4 bases, leaving 3 bases not matched to a gene. Germline V gene sequence: CDR1 LGHNA, CDR2 YNFKEQ. The CDR3 contains 13 residues. The CDR3 region has the DNA TGTGCCAGCACCCGACTAGCGGGAGAGACCCAGTACTTC. Translated: CASTRLAGETQYF.

This chain uses TRBV7-2 with TRBJ2-7; possibly TRBD1 for D (6 bases). Germline CDR1 is SGHTA and CDR2 is FQGNSA. The V end was cut by 3 bases, the J end by 1 base, with 10 bases between. The CDR3 totals 14 residues. CDR3 nucleotide sequence: TGTGCCAGCAGCTTGGGACACTTGTCCTACGAGCAGTACTTC. Amino acid sequence: CASSLGHLSYEQYF.

This clone has just one count. The gene calls are TRBV28 and TRBJ1-5, with 11 bases matching TRBD1. The CDR3 length is 16 residues. V lost 5 bases and J lost 5; bases outside the gene matches: 8. CDR1 is MDHEN and CDR2 is SYDVKM in the germline V gene. The CDR3: CASSPDGQGAHQPQHF. The CDR3 DNA reads TGTGCCAGCAGTCCTGACGGACAGGGGGCGCATCAGCCCCAGCATTTT.

The chain uses TRBV7-9 and TRBJ2-3; D possibly corresponds to TRBD2 (6 bases). V shed 5 bases and J shed 5 bases, with 17 bases lying between them. From germline, CDR1 is SEHNR and CDR2 FQNEAQ (reference sequence). The CDR3 sequence is 15 residues long. This chain's CDR3 is CASSPRGTSGDTQYF. CDR3 coding DNA: TGTGCCAGCAGCCCCCGCGGGACGAGCGGAGATACGCAGTATTTT.